The entry below gives a single T cell receptor (beta chain) sequence along with its context. The antigen remains unidentified. This specimen belongs to a study of cytomegalovirus exposure and HLA in healthy donors. V lost 8 bases, J lost 6 bases, and 3 bases stayed unmatched. Germline V lookup: CDR1 MGHDK, CDR2 SYGVNS. The CDR3 consists of 13 residues. General observations from the study: A later analysis linked a missense variant in DCLRE1C to the trimming of TCR beta V and J genes. Reports indicated that the classifier achieved high specificity and sensitivity in diagnosing cytomegalovirus status.

It was with 60 Vbeta and 13 Jbeta primers that the PCR ran. Per the authors' pipeline: In a later analysis, of 80 million or so unique beta chains, roughly 9.9 million appeared in at least two donors. This table comes from immunoSEQ multiplex PCR, and its TCRdb copy is limited to in-frame clones, with some not included. The DNA was the basis for D and trimming; V, J and clone size are from that table. The sample lists about 250,000 clones, 80% to 95% seen once, with 1.5% to 2% in the top ten. The J gene is TRBJ1-5, the V gene TRBV25-1; 11 nucleotides line up with TRBD1. Material: PBMCs. This TCR was recovered from a girl aged 2-10 years in good health and CMV-seronegative. CDR3 residues: CASGQGAGQPQHF. DNA for the CDR3: TGTGCCAGCGGACAGGGGGCAGGTCAGCCCCAGCATTTT.